The 13 T cell receptor beta chains given below trace back to one sample, sequenced in a study of blood T cell repertoires in COVID-19. Clones were read by immunoSEQ multiplex PCR, and TCRdb kept only the in-frame ones, dropping some. The sample yields 130,000 or so clones, roughly 85% seen once. The sequenced material came from peripheral blood. The receptors stem from a human donor in a cohort sampled during active COVID-19.

This chain connects TRBV7-2 to TRBJ2-2; maybe TRBD2 (6 bases). The CDR3 spans 15 residues. Germline CDR1 and CDR2: SGHTA and FQGNSA. The V and J ends lost 6 bases and 5 bases respectively, with 16 bases between them. This CDR3 is CASSAFPGRTGELFF. CDR3 sequence (DNA): TGTGCCAGCAGTGCCTTCCCCGGGAGAACCGGGGAGCTGTTTTTT.

In its sample, this clone was seen many times. The chain couples TRBV6-2 or TRBV6-3 to TRBJ2-7; weak D call: TRBD1 (5 bases). This CDR3 has 16 residues. Looked up from germline, CDR1 is MNHEY and CDR2 is SVGEGT. Trimming took off 4 bases at V and 1 base at J, with 17 bases between the two ends. CDR3 region: CASSWLSGRESYEQYF. DNA of the CDR3: TGTGCCAGCAGTTGGTTATCGGGCAGGGAATCCTACGAGCAGTACTTC.

The CDR3 DNA sequence: TGTGCCAGCACCGAGACAGGGACCAATGAGCAGTTCTTC. This sequence encodes CASTETGTNEQFF. This chain joins TRBV13 and TRBJ2-1; 7 bases match TRBD1. CDR3 length: 13 amino acids. CDR1 and CDR2 (germline): PRHDT, FYEKMQ (reference sequence). Unmatched junction bases numbered 6, after V lost 7 bases and J lost 6 bases. The whole variable domain, remainder taken from reference TRBV13 and TRBJ2-1, is AAGVIQSPRHLIKEKRETATLKCYPIPRHDTVYWYQQGPGQDPQFLISFYEKMQSDKGSIPDRFSAQQFSDYHSELNMSSLELGDSALYFCASTETGTNEQFFGPGTRLTVL.

This clone was recorded many times. The chain joins TRBV7-2 to TRBJ1-2, with 9 positions matching TRBD1. Germline values: CDR1 SGHTA, CDR2 FQGNSA. The V gene end was trimmed by 8 bases and the J gene end by 5 bases; junction bases not matched to a gene: 6. The CDR3 runs 13 residues. The CDR3 here is CASGDRVNYGYTF. The CDR3 DNA reads as TGTGCCAGCGGGGACAGGGTTAATTATGGCTACACCTTC.

The CDR3 bases are TGTGCCAGCAGCAAATCAACGGGACAGACAGGAGATACGCAGTATTTT. This encodes CASSKSTGQTGDTQYF. The chain links TRBV9 to TRBJ2-3; 7 bases are shared with TRBD1. J lost 5 bases, V lost 4 bases, and 13 bases had no gene match. Germline V lookup: CDR1 SGDLS, CDR2 YYNGEE. This CDR3 spans 16 amino acids.

V is TRBV5-6 and J is TRBJ1-2; D perhaps matches TRBD1 (6 bases). V was shortened by 3 bases and J by 5 bases, with 20 bases between the two germline ends. The germline CDR1 and CDR2 sequences are SGHDT and YYEEEE. The CDR3 runs to 16 residues. CDR3 sequence (DNA): TGTGCCAGCAGCTCAGGTTTGGACAGCCCATCTTATGGCTACACCTTC. This translates into CASSSGLDSPSYGYTF. Full variable domain (remainder filled in from reference TRBV5-6 and TRBJ1-2): DAGVTQSPTHLIKTRGQQVTLRCSPKSGHDTVSWYQQALGQGPQFIFQYYEEEERQRGNFPDRFSGHQFPNYSSELNVNALLLGDSALYLCASSSGLDSPSYGYTFGSGTRLTVV.

The chain links TRBV4-1 to TRBJ1-1; 10 positions match TRBD1. CDR1 and CDR2 (germline): MGHRA, YSYEKL. With V trimmed by 4 bases and J by 1 base, 9 bases remained unmatched. This CDR3 has 17 residues. DNA of the CDR3: TGCGCCAGCAGCCGGATTGACAGGGGGCTTCCGAACACTGAAGCTTTCTTT. It translates to CASSRIDRGLPNTEAFF.

V usage is TRBV7-2 and J usage is TRBJ1-2; 7 nucleotides match TRBD1. V trimming: 4 bases; J trimming: 2 bases; junction bases outside the gene matches: 7. CDR1 and CDR2 from the germline V gene are SGHTA and FQGNSA. The length of the CDR3 is 15 residues. The CDR3 region is CASSSPPGQNYGYTF. DNA of the CDR3: TGTGCCAGCAGCTCTCCCCCGGGACAGAACTATGGCTACACCTTC.

CDR3 DNA sequence: TGTGCCACCCGACAGCGTTTGGGGTCCTATAATTCACCCCTCCACTTT. This codes for CATRQRLGSYNSPLHF. This chain uses TRBV27 with TRBJ1-6, with D possibly being TRBD1 (5 bases). V lost 10 bases and J lost 1, with 17 bases in between. In germline, CDR1 is MNHEY, CDR2 SMNVEV (reference sequence). This CDR3 has 16 amino acids.

DNA of the CDR3: TGTGCCAGCAGCCTTTTGACTAGCGGGGCCTCAGATACGCAGTATTTT. Protein product: CASSLLTSGASDTQYF. The V and J genes are TRBV14 and TRBJ2-3, with 11 bases identical to TRBD2. Trimming took 4 bases from V and 4 from J; bases not matched to a gene: 7. CDR3 length: 16 amino acids. Germline CDR1 SGHDN, CDR2 FVKESK.

In its sample, this clone was seen once. This chain links TRBV7-3 with TRBJ2-1; 13 positions agree with TRBD2. The CDR3 has 18 residues. The ends lost 5 bases at V and 3 bases at J; junction bases unmatched: 10. The germline gives CDR1 SGHTA, CDR2 FQGTGA. In DNA form, the CDR3 reads TGTGCCAGCAGCGTCCTTCCCGGGACTAGCGGGGACTACAATGAGCAGTTCTTC. Translating gives CASSVLPGTSGDYNEQFF. The full variable domain, with the rest looked up from reference TRBV7-3 and TRBJ2-1, is GAGVSQTPSNKVTEKGKYVELRCDPISGHTALYWYRQSLGQGPEFLIYFQGTGAADDSGLPNDRFFAVRPEGSVSTLKIQRTERGDSAVYLCASSVLPGTSGDYNEQFFGPGTRLTVL.

In this sample, this clone turned up once. The rearrangement uses TRBV5-6 and TRBJ2-7, with D hard to call. The CDR3 length is 12 residues. V was clipped by 0 bases and J by 4 bases, with 5 bases between them. Germline-derived CDR1 and CDR2 are SGHDT and YYEEEE. The CDR3 region is CASSLGRYEQYV. The CDR3 DNA is TGTGCCAGCAGCTTGGGGCGGTACGAGCAGTACGTC.

The rearrangement uses TRBV15 and TRBJ1-2; 10 positions agree with TRBD1. This CDR3 region has 14 residues. Germline-derived CDR1 and CDR2 are LNHNV and YYDKDF (reference sequence). V dropped 11 bases and J dropped 5; count of bases not matched to a gene: 11. The CDR3 loop reads CAAARDRGLYGYTF. CDR3 nucleotides: TGTGCCGCTGCCCGGGACAGGGGTTTATATGGCTACACCTTC.